The 21 T cell receptor beta chains listed next were all sequenced from one sample in a study of T cell responses to AZD1222 COVID-19 vaccine. TCRdb keeps only in-frame clones here, not all; method: immunoSEQ multiplex PCR. The table shows roughly 120,000 clones, with around 89% occurring only once. The starting material was peripheral blood, obtained 28 days after the second AZD1222 dose. These receptors originate from an adult who received the AZD1222 COVID-19 vaccine.

This clone occurred once. The chain carries TRBV5-6 and TRBJ1-1; 8 nucleotides line up with TRBD1. After removal of 2 bases from V and 1 base from J, the junction contained 16 bases not matched to a gene. The CDR3 is made up of 19 amino acids. The germline gives CDR1 SGHDT, CDR2 YYEEEE. The CDR3 loop is CASSFYGTGGAWKNTEAFF. The CDR3 region has the DNA TGTGCCAGCAGCTTTTACGGGACAGGAGGCGCATGGAAGAACACTGAAGCTTTCTTT. The full variable domain, with the rest looked up from reference TRBV5-6 and TRBJ1-1, is DAGVTQSPTHLIKTRGQQVTLRCSPKSGHDTVSWYQQALGQGPQFIFQYYEEEERQRGNFPDRFSGHQFPNYSSELNVNALLLGDSALYLCASSFYGTGGAWKNTEAFFGQGTRLTVV.

A single count supports this clone. The chain links TRBV15 to TRBJ1-1; 8 bases map to TRBD1. V shed 0 bases and J 2 bases; nucleotides not matched to a gene: 5. This CDR3 has 16 residues. Germline V gives CDR1 LNHNV, CDR2 YYDKDF (reference sequence). The CDR3 here is CATSRDPTGANTEAFF. CDR3 bases: TGTGCCACCAGCAGAGATCCGACAGGGGCTAACACTGAAGCTTTCTTT.

This chain links TRBV6-1 with TRBJ1-2, with a possible D match to TRBD1 (6 bases). The germline CDR1 and CDR2 sequences are MNHNS and SASEGT. Trimming left V 3 bases short and J 4 bases short, with 15 bases between. This CDR3 has 15 amino acids. As DNA, the CDR3 is TGTGCCAGCAGTGAGGTAACAGGGCCCTCCTATGGCTACACCTTC. Amino acids: CASSEVTGPSYGYTF.

About this clone: This sample includes further DNA sequences coding for the same CDR3. V and J are TRBV2 and TRBJ1-2; D is unresolved. This CDR3 spans 13 amino acids. Germline V gives CDR1 SNHLY, CDR2 FYNNEI. Trimming took off 3 bases at V and 4 bases at J, with 9 bases between the two ends. CDR3 amino acids: CASSEEGSYGYTF. CDR3 DNA sequence: TGTGCCAGCAGTGAGGAGGGAAGCTATGGCTACACCTTC. Together with reference TRBV2 and TRBJ1-2, the CDR3 gives the full variable domain: EPEVTQTPSHQVTQMGQEVILRCVPISNHLYFYWYRQILGQKVEFLVSFYNNEISEKSEIFDDQFSVERPDGSNFTLKIRSTKLEDSAMYFCASSEEGSYGYTFGSGTRLTVV.

V usage is TRBV13 and J usage is TRBJ2-3; D is possibly TRBD2 (6 bases). This CDR3 comprises 16 residues. The V gene's germline CDR1 is PRHDT and CDR2 FYEKMQ (reference sequence). V gave up 5 bases and J gave up 6 bases, with 21 bases separating them. The CDR3 DNA reads TGTGCCAGCAGCCCCATTCACGGGGGAGTTTCTGATACGCAGTATTTT. Its protein product is CASSPIHGGVSDTQYF.

The rearrangement links TRBV6-5 to TRBJ1-1; D ambiguous. The CDR3 covers 13 residues. Trimming cost V 2 bases and J 3 bases, with 7 bases left between them. Per germline, CDR1 MNHEY and CDR2 SVGAGI. The CDR3 DNA sequence: TGTGCCAGCAGTTACGTTCCCGACACTGAAGCTTTCTTT. Translating gives CASSYVPDTEAFF.

The gene calls are TRBV6-6 and TRBJ1-4, with TRBD1 matching over 9 bases. Germline loops: CDR1 MNHNY, CDR2 SVGAGI (reference sequence). Unmatched junction bases numbered 20, after V lost 6 bases and J lost 3 bases. CDR3 length equals 20 residues. DNA for the CDR3: TGTGCCAGCAGCCCGACCAGTGGGGCACAGGGGGCGTTTTCTAATGAAAAACTGTTTTTT. Translated, it gives CASSPTSGAQGAFSNEKLFF.

The chain recombines TRBV7-9 with TRBJ1-2; D not resolved. This CDR3 spans 12 amino acids. The V gene lost 2 bases and the J gene lost 8 bases, with 9 bases spanning the gap. Germline V CDR1 and CDR2: SEHNR, FQNEAQ (reference sequence). The CDR3 coding sequence is TGTGCCAGCAGCTTATTCCCGGGCGGCTACACCTTC. Its translation: CASSLFPGGYTF.

As to this clone: Sequence at one end of the junction differs from germline and may be a read error. V gene TRBV20-1 combines with J gene TRBJ1-2; D is undetermined. CDR3 length: 11 amino acids. Germline values: CDR1 DFQATT, CDR2 SNEGSKA (reference sequence). CDR3 DNA sequence: TGCAGTGCCAGAGCTAACTATGGCTACACCTTC. Translation: CSARANYGYTF.

This chain connects TRBV11-3 to TRBJ1-3; TRBD1 matches at 7 bases. The CDR3 has 16 amino acids. Germline-derived CDR1 and CDR2 are SGHNT and YENEEA. J gave up 0 bases and V 3 bases, and 5 bases lay outside the gene matches. The CDR3 DNA sequence: TGTGCCAGCAGCTTCGGCAGGGGGAGCTCTGGAAACACCATATATTTT. Its translation: CASSFGRGSSGNTIYF.

The chain has TRBV11-1 and TRBJ1-2; maybe TRBD1 (6 bases). This CDR3 spans 14 amino acids. Trimming took off 1 base at V and 8 bases at J, with 14 bases between the two ends. Germline CDR1 is SGHAT and CDR2 is FQDESV (reference sequence). The CDR3 DNA follows: TGTGCCAGCAGCTTAGTGGGCCAGGGGTTCGGCTACACCTTC. It is translated as CASSLVGQGFGYTF.

The rearrangement joins TRBV19 to TRBJ1-2; TRBD1 matches 7 bases. This CDR3 region has 15 residues. The germline gives CDR1 LNHDA, CDR2 SQIVND (reference sequence). Germline trimming cut 4 bases from V and 0 bases from J; bases unmatched to any gene: 5. The CDR3 DNA follows: TGTGCCAGTAGTAACCAGGGGGTGCCTAACTATGGCTACACCTTC. This gives the protein CASSNQGVPNYGYTF.

This clone was observed a single time. V is TRBV6-5 and J is TRBJ1-3; D is possibly TRBD1 (6 bases). The length of the CDR3 is 13 residues. V was trimmed by 4 bases and J by 2 bases, leaving 6 bases between them. Germline V gives CDR1 MNHEY, CDR2 SVGAGI. The CDR3 region has the DNA TGTGCCAGCAGTTCAGGGGCTGGAAACACCATATATTTT. It codes for CASSSGAGNTIYF.

This chain connects TRBV6-5 to TRBJ1-1, with D uncertain. This CDR3 contains 14 residues. The ends were cut back, 0 bases at V and 3 bases at J, with 8 bases in the middle. The germline CDR1 and CDR2 sequences are MNHEY and SVGAGI. The CDR3 DNA sequence: TGTGCCAGCAGTTACTCGGGGAGCTACACTGAAGCTTTCTTT. Translation gives CASSYSGSYTEAFF.

This chain links TRBV4-2 with TRBJ1-2; 8 nucleotides align to TRBD1. This CDR3 comprises 17 residues. Per the germline V gene, CDR1 is LGHNA and CDR2 is YNFKEQ. Trimming cost V 1 base and J 4 bases; bases outside gene matches: 11. The chain's CDR3 is CASSQADRVGEGYGYTF. As DNA, the CDR3 is TGTGCCAGCAGCCAAGCGGACAGGGTGGGAGAGGGCTATGGCTACACCTTC.

In its sample, this clone was seen a few times. V is TRBV5-1 and J is TRBJ1-1, with a possible D match to TRBD1 (6 bases). Germline-derived CDR1 and CDR2 are SGHRS and YFSETQ. V was pared by 4 bases and J by 1 base, with 11 bases between. This CDR3 has 14 amino acids. The DNA of the CDR3 is TGCGCCAGCAGCACTGGACAGCCGAACACTGAAGCTTTCTTT. It translates to CASSTGQPNTEAFF.

The chain links TRBV19 to TRBJ1-3; the D gene is possibly TRBD1 (6 bases). Trimming removed 5 bases from V and 4 bases from J, with 18 bases in between. The germline V gene encodes CDR1 LNHDA and CDR2 SQIVND (reference sequence). The CDR3 runs 16 residues. The CDR3 spells CASSFLPQGPGNTIYF. Written as DNA, the CDR3 is TGTGCCAGTAGTTTTCTTCCCCAGGGGCCGGGAAACACCATATATTTT.

The J gene is TRBJ2-5, the V gene TRBV4-1; no definite D call. CDR1 is MGHRA and CDR2 is YSYEKL in the germline V gene. The CDR3 is 13 residues long. Trimming stripped 4 bases from V and 4 bases from J, with 10 bases between. This CDR3 is CASSRVPSETQYF. DNA of the CDR3: TGCGCCAGCAGCCGGGTGCCGTCAGAGACCCAGTACTTC.

This chain links TRBV6-5 with TRBJ1-2, with D perhaps TRBD1 (6 bases). The CDR3 has 15 amino acids. V was cut by 7 bases and J by 8 bases, with 23 bases left in between. Germline V gene lookup returns CDR1 MNHEY and CDR2 SVGAGI. The CDR3, as DNA: TGTGCCAGCACTTTCTCAGGGTTCCTGGACAGAGGCTACACCTTC. Translating gives CASTFSGFLDRGYTF.

V gene TRBV19 combines with J gene TRBJ1-5; the D is unclear. Germline-derived CDR1 and CDR2 are LNHDA and SQIVND (reference sequence). The CDR3 has 13 residues. V lost 7 bases, J lost 0 bases, and 7 bases lay in between. CDR3: CASNVNSNQPQHF. The CDR3 DNA is TGTGCCAGTAATGTCAATAGCAATCAGCCCCAGCATTTT.

The chain carries TRBV3-1 (or the pseudogene TRBV3-2) and TRBJ1-1; TRBD1 might be the D (5 bases). Trimming left V 1 base short and J 5 bases short, with 17 bases between. The CDR3 runs to 16 residues. Germline CDR1 and CDR2: LGHDT and YNNKEL (reference sequence). CDR3 sequence: CASSQGSLGWGTEAFF. As DNA, the CDR3 is TGTGCCAGCAGCCAAGGTAGCCTAGGGTGGGGGACTGAAGCTTTCTTT.